This T cell receptor (beta chain) was captured by sequencing in a study of regulatory T cells in long-lasting Graves disease. Time point of the sample: persistent/refractory GD, antithyroid drugs over 5 years with positive TRAb. Following extraction of RNA from PBMCs, that RNA was used to make the TCR library. iRepertoire HTBI primers and Arm-PCR of CDR3 regions built TCR beta libraries. TCRdb independently ran MiXCR on the multiplex PCR reads; one entry per CDR3 protein. The sample yields around 460,000 distinct CDR3 sequences, around a fifth seen once. Germline-derived CDR1 and CDR2 are LNHNV and YYDKDF (reference sequence). After removal of 3 bases from V and 4 bases from J, the junction contained 6 bases not matched to a gene. The CDR3 is 14 amino acids.

The source material was peripheral blood mononuclear cells (PBMCs), sampled when the disease was refractory, from a patient treated with antithyroid drugs. This chain connects TRBV15 to TRBJ2-7; 7 bases agree with TRBD1. The receptor comes from a female donor with Graves disease. This CDR3 is CATSRAQGKYEQYF. The CDR3 DNA reads as TGTGCCACCAGCAGGGCACAGGGGAAATACGAGCAGTACTTC.